This TCR beta chain was captured in a study of T cell changes during pregnancy in multiple sclerosis (dated by TCRdb to between 2018 and 2020). About the investigation overall: The study looked at changes in the T cell repertoire across pregnancy in women with multiple sclerosis.

The library was made by the immunoSEQ multiplex PCR assay. TCRdb stores this immuneACCESS table with in-frame sequences only. Part of the clones is absent; in the studies checked, under half of the shortfall reflects unresolved V genes, and no reason is known for the rest. Counted in this sample were roughly 49,000 clones; around 93% of them appeared once. Over 4.5% of the sample goes to the ten largest clones. Comments on this clone: This clone's antigen is unknown. No much larger clone is present one base from it, and per-base qualities are unavailable.

The germline V gene encodes CDR1 SEHNR and CDR2 FQNEAQ (reference sequence). At the junction V is shortened by 8 bases and J by 0 bases, with 11 bases in between. From its cysteine to its phenylalanine, the CDR3 spans 14 amino acids. Only the CDR3 DNA is retained, 42 bases long and in frame from the first base. Specimen: CD8+ T cells from peripheral blood mononuclear cells, collected in the first trimester of pregnancy. The sequence derives from a female donor with multiple sclerosis, enrolled in a pregnancy study. In this chain, TRBV7-9 is recombined with TRBJ2-1, with TRBD2 tentatively as D gene (5 bases match). The CDR3 protein is CASRSAYSYNEQFF. The sequence in DNA is TGTGCCAGCCGTAGCGCTTACTCCTACAATGAGCAGTTCTTC.